Presented here are 26 T cell receptor beta chains from one specimen sequenced in a study of T cells in Graves' hyperthyroidism and ophthalmopathy. RNA transcripts were the template for amplifying TCR beta CDR3 regions. First-round RT-PCR with HTBI primers amplified the TCR CDR3 region. TCRdb fed the multiplex PCR reads into MiXCR, producing one record per CDR3 protein. The repertoire holds nearly 600,000 distinct CDR3 sequences, about 14% seen once, with more than 5% in the top ten. Sequencing was carried out using blood. The receptors shown here come from a woman aged 25 to 39 with Graves' hyperthyroidism that later progressed to Graves' ophthalmopathy.

This clonotype has ten or more counts. V gene TRBV10-3 combines with J gene TRBJ1-4, with 8 positions matching TRBD1. Germline CDR1 reads ENHRY; CDR2 reads SYGVKD. Trimming took 5 bases from V and 5 from J; bases not matched to a gene: 7. The CDR3 has 15 residues. CDR3 residues: CAISNMDRVNEKLFF. CDR3 nucleotide sequence: TGTGCCATCAGTAATATGGACAGGGTGAATGAAAAACTGTTTTTT.

At least ten counts were recorded for this clonotype. The chain joins TRBV13 to TRBJ2-1; 8 bases map to TRBD1. Trimming at V came to 4 bases and at J to 2 bases, leaving 4 bases not matched to a gene. The germline V gene has CDR1 PRHDT and CDR2 FYEKMQ (reference sequence). CDR3 length equals 15 residues. CDR3 loop: CASSSSDRAYNEQFF. DNA of the CDR3: TGTGCCAGCAGCTCTTCGGACAGGGCCTACAATGAGCAGTTCTTC.

In its sample, this clonotype was seen many times. The chain recombines TRBV2 with TRBJ1-4; the D gene is possibly TRBD1 (6 bases). The CDR3 runs to 13 residues. V lost 7 bases and J lost 2, with 8 bases in between. Germline assignment: CDR1 SNHLY and CDR2 FYNNEI. The CDR3 sequence: CASNRATNEKLFF. As DNA, the CDR3 is TGTGCCAGCAACAGGGCCACTAATGAAAAACTGTTTTTT.

In this sample, this clonotype turned up many times. V usage is TRBV3-1 and J usage is TRBJ1-2; D is ambiguous. Between the trimmed V and J ends, which lost 1 base and 9 bases, there was a span of 9 bases. Germline lookup yields CDR1 LGHDT and CDR2 YNNKEL (reference sequence). This CDR3 spans 12 amino acids. CDR3 nucleotides: TGTGCCAGCAGCCAAGCGGACGGGAGCTACACCTTC. Its protein is CASSQADGSYTF. The variable domain in full, with the rest retrieved from reference TRBV3-1 and TRBJ1-2, is DTAVSQTPKYLVTQMGNDKSIKCEQNLGHDTMYWYKQDSKKFLKIMFSYNNKELIINETVPNRFSPKSPDKAHLNLHINSLELGDSAVYFCASSQADGSYTFGSGTRLTVV.

This clonotype was counted a few times. This rearrangement joins TRBV18 to TRBJ1-2, with 7 bases lining up with TRBD1. Germline values: CDR1 KGHSH, CDR2 LQKENI. V lost 3 bases and J lost 3; bases outside the gene matches: 16. The CDR3 consists of 18 residues. This CDR3 is CASSPPLPRGGGDYGYTF. CDR3 in DNA: TGTGCCAGCTCACCCCCACTGCCGCGAGGAGGGGGCGACTATGGCTACACCTTC.

This clonotype was detected ten times or more. The rearrangement links TRBV24-1 to TRBJ2-7, with 9 positions matching TRBD1. V dropped 7 bases and J dropped 0; count of bases not matched to a gene: 6. Germline V gives CDR1 KGHDR, CDR2 SFDVKD. CDR3 length: 15 residues. CDR3 residues: CATSKGQGTSYEQYF. CDR3 nucleotides: TGTGCCACCAGCAAGGGACAGGGTACCTCCTACGAGCAGTACTTC.

This clonotype was recorded at least ten times. The chain combines TRBV11-2 with TRBJ1-1; D perhaps matches TRBD1 (5 bases). The CDR3 runs 15 residues. The germline CDR1 and CDR2 sequences are SGHAT and FQNNGV. V lost 1 base to trimming and J lost 1 base, with 10 bases between them. The CDR3 nucleotides are TGTGCCAGCAGCTTAGTGGGGGTGACGAACACTGAAGCTTTCTTT. Amino acid sequence: CASSLVGVTNTEAFF.

A note on this clonotype: A read error may be the cause here, since a much bigger clone is one base away. This rearrangement joins TRBV18 to TRBJ2-1; D unclear. In germline, CDR1 is KGHSH, CDR2 LQKENI. V lost 0 bases, J lost 10 bases, and 10 bases lay in between. CDR3 length equals 13 residues. CDR3 region: CASSPPLVSEQFF. CDR3 sequence (DNA): TGTGCCAGCTCACCACCGCTGGTCTCGGAGCAGTTCTTC.

V and J are TRBV28 and TRBJ2-7; D might be TRBD2 (7 bases). The CDR3 length is 18 residues. Germline V gene lookup returns CDR1 MDHEN and CDR2 SYDVKM. Trimming shortened V by 3 bases and J by 4 bases, and 25 bases separated the two germline ends. The chain's CDR3 is CASSLGGGLGLPLYEQYF. The CDR3 DNA reads TGTGCCAGCAGTTTGGGGGGGGGCTTGGGACTCCCTTTGTACGAGCAGTACTTC.

This clonotype showed up just once. For the CDR3, the DNA is TGTGCCTGGAGTGCTGGGCTAGCGGACGAGACCCAGTACTTC. Encoded protein: CAWSAGLADETQYF. This chain connects TRBV30 to TRBJ2-5; TRBD2 aligns across 7 bases. The CDR3 runs 14 residues. Germline V gene lookup returns CDR1 GTSNPN and CDR2 SVGIG (reference sequence). The trim removed 1 base at V and 5 bases at J, leaving 7 bases unmatched.

This clonotype came up many times. The V call is TRBV12-3 or TRBV12-4, the J call TRBJ2-1; the match to TRBD2 covers 11 bases. The CDR3 spans 14 residues. With V trimmed by 10 bases and J by 8 bases, 10 bases remained unmatched. CDR3 bases: TGTGCCACCAGGATAGCGGGAGGGCCTCATGAGCAGTTCTTC. It is translated as CATRIAGGPHEQFF.

This clonotype was counted at least ten times. The chain has TRBV6-1 and TRBJ2-1; TRBD2 aligns across 10 bases. The V and J ends lost 5 bases and 10 bases, in that order; junction bases with no gene match: 8. Germline CDR1 and CDR2: MNHNS and SASEGT. This CDR3 region has 14 residues. The CDR3 reads CASSSGSGRNEQFF. CDR3 nucleotides: TGTGCCAGCAGTTCTGGTAGCGGGAGGAACGAGCAGTTCTTC.

This clonotype has a single count. V usage is TRBV10-3 and J usage is TRBJ1-3; D remains unclear. The CDR3 is 14 residues long. Trimming took 10 bases from V and 0 from J, leaving 13 bases between them. Germline lookup yields CDR1 ENHRY and CDR2 SYGVKD. CDR3 nucleotide sequence: TGTGCCACCGGACGTACTCTCTCTGGAAACACCATATATTTT. Residues: CATGRTLSGNTIYF.

Ten or more counts support this clonotype. V usage is TRBV20-1 and J usage is TRBJ2-1; D is ambiguous. This CDR3 contains 11 residues. In germline, CDR1 is DFQATT, CDR2 SNEGSKA (reference sequence). Trimming removed 3 bases at V and 13 bases at J, with 13 bases between. The CDR3 reads CSARVPPLQFF. The CDR3 DNA reads as TGCAGTGCTAGGGTCCCCCCCCTCCAGTTCTTC.

In its sample, this clonotype was seen many times. The rearrangement links TRBV6-1 to TRBJ1-2; a possible D gene is TRBD1 (6 bases). V lost 5 bases and J 3 bases, leaving 10 bases between the germline ends. The CDR3 length is 13 residues. Germline CDR1 and CDR2: MNHNS and SASEGT. The CDR3 region has the DNA TGTGCCAGCAGTCGCCGGACAGACTATGGCTACACCTTC. Translating it yields CASSRRTDYGYTF.

There are many counts of this clonotype. The V gene is TRBV2, the J gene TRBJ2-1, with TRBD2 as a possible D gene (6 bases). CDR1 is SNHLY, CDR2 FYNNEI, per germline. Trimming took off 4 bases at V and 4 bases at J, with 11 bases between the two ends. This CDR3 contains 14 residues. CDR3 DNA sequence: TGTGCCAGCAGTGTGGGGACTGGTTACAATGAGCAGTTCTTC. It is translated as CASSVGTGYNEQFF.

This clonotype showed up many times. The chain couples TRBV29-1 to TRBJ2-3; D is perhaps TRBD2 (5 bases). Between the trimmed V and J ends, which lost 2 bases and 5 bases, there was a span of 11 bases. The CDR3 runs to 13 residues. Looked up from germline, CDR1 is SQVTM and CDR2 is ANQGSEA. CDR3 region: CSVEKVAGDTQYF. The CDR3 nucleotides read TGCAGCGTTGAAAAGGTCGCGGGAGATACGCAGTATTTT.

This clonotype was detected ten times or more. V is TRBV3-1 and J is TRBJ2-2; no reliable D call. V lost 3 bases and J lost 7, with 6 bases in between. The germline CDR1 and CDR2 sequences are LGHDT and YNNKEL (reference sequence). This CDR3 has 12 amino acids. CDR3 coding DNA: TGTGCCAGCAGCCATAGAGGCGGGGAGCTGTTTTTT. It encodes CASSHRGGELFF.

Many counts were recorded for this clonotype. The chain couples TRBV30 to TRBJ1-1; D remains unclear. Germline CDR1 reads GTSNPN; CDR2 reads SVGIG (reference sequence). V lost 0 bases and J lost 3, with 11 bases in between. The CDR3 has 14 residues. The CDR3 nucleotides read TGTGCCTGGAGTGTAGGAAAAGGGTACACTGAAGCTTTCTTT. This sequence encodes CAWSVGKGYTEAFF.

V usage is TRBV9 and J usage is TRBJ2-2, with 10 bases lining up with TRBD2. The junction had 8 bases not matched to a gene; V was cut back by 0 bases and J by 6 bases. The CDR3 extends over 17 amino acids. Per germline, CDR1 SGDLS and CDR2 YYNGEE. The CDR3 DNA sequence: TGTGCCAGCAGCGTAGAGGCAGGGACTAGCGCCTCCGGGGAGCTGTTTTTT. It yields the protein CASSVEAGTSASGELFF.

This clonotype was seen only a few times. This sequence joins TRBV20-1 and TRBJ1-5, with D unresolved. In germline, CDR1 is DFQATT, CDR2 SNEGSKA (reference sequence). There are 11 residues in the CDR3. The V end was cut by 6 bases, the J end by 6 bases, with 9 bases between. Here the CDR3 DNA reads TGCAGTGCAAGGGTAGGTCAGCCCCAGCATTTT. Translating it yields CSARVGQPQHF.

This clonotype was seen repeatedly, ten times or more. The chain has TRBV7-2 and TRBJ2-5; 9 nucleotides line up with TRBD1. Germline V gene sequence: CDR1 SGHTA, CDR2 FQGNSA. With 2 bases clipped from V and 4 bases from J, the junction kept 14 bases outside the gene matches. The CDR3 consists of 18 residues. The CDR3 loop reads CASSLMVQGAPGGETQYF. In nucleotides, the CDR3 is TGTGCCAGCAGCTTAATGGTACAGGGGGCGCCCGGGGGAGAGACCCAGTACTTC.

This clonotype has a count of ten or more. The J gene is TRBJ1-4, the V gene TRBV4-3; 8 nucleotides align to TRBD1. The CDR3 consists of 14 residues. Germline CDR1 and CDR2: LGHNA and YSLEER. The J segment lost 7 bases and the V segment lost 1 base, leaving 2 bases of the junction unmatched. The chain's CDR3 is CASSQGQGTEKLFF. For the CDR3, the DNA is TGCGCCAGCAGCCAAGGACAGGGGACTGAAAAACTGTTTTTT.

This clonotype was observed many times. V and J are TRBV11-2 and TRBJ1-3; D perhaps matches TRBD1 (6 bases). The germline V and J ends were trimmed by 4 bases and 4 bases, with 14 bases remaining between them. The CDR3 has 15 amino acids. Germline lookup yields CDR1 SGHAT and CDR2 FQNNGV. The CDR3 DNA is TGTGCCAGCAGCTCTAGGACAGAACGGGGAAACACCATATATTTT. It is translated as CASSSRTERGNTIYF.

V and J are TRBV5-1 and TRBJ1-4; tentatively, D is TRBD1 (5 bases). This CDR3 is 15 amino acids long. Germline values: CDR1 SGHRS, CDR2 YFSETQ. V was clipped by 3 bases and J by 11 bases, with 20 bases between them. This CDR3 reads CASSSTDGGYTKLFF. CDR3 in DNA: TGCGCCAGCAGCTCCACTGACGGGGGGTATACGAAACTGTTTTTT.

This clonotype was counted ten times or more. V is TRBV6-1 and J is TRBJ2-1, with D maybe TRBD2 (5 bases). Trimming shortened V by 5 bases and J by 0 bases, and 11 bases separated the two germline ends. The CDR3 has 15 residues. Germline CDR1 reads MNHNS; CDR2 reads SASEGT. CDR3: CASSYSGNSYNEQFF. CDR3 sequence (DNA): TGTGCCAGCAGTTACAGCGGCAACTCCTACAATGAGCAGTTCTTC.